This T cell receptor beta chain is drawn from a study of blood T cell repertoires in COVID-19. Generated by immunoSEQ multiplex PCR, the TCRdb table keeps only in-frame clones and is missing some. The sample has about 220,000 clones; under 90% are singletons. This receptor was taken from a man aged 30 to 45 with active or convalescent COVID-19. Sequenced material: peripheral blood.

DNA of the CDR3: TGTGCCAGTAGTACCACAGGGTCCGGGGAGCTGTTTTTT. Residues: CASSTTGSGELFF. The V and J genes are TRBV19 and TRBJ2-2; weak D call: TRBD1 (6 bases). The V end lost 4 bases, the J end lost 6 bases, and 9 bases lay between the germline ends. This CDR3 has 13 amino acids. Per germline, CDR1 LNHDA and CDR2 SQIVND (reference sequence).